The sequence of this T cell receptor (beta chain) was determined in a study of CXCR3-negative and CXCR3-positive naive CD8 T cells. Study-wide findings and caveats: Naive cells with CXCR3 showed TRB CDR3s that were more hydrophobic than those in CXCR3-negative naive cells.

The libraries of TRB cDNA were constructed through 5' RACE using UMI labels. TCRdb reprocessed the 5' RACE reads and reports one entry per CDR3 protein, with no DNA. The sample's table shows about 89,000 distinct CDR3 sequences. Comments on this clonotype: Antigen: not known.

CDR1 is SGHNT, CDR2 YENEEA, per germline. This CDR3 contains 14 residues. The TCR comes from a human donor in good health. Some clones in this sample may be carry-over from other donors' samples. Sequencing input: naive CXCR3+ CD8+ T cells from blood. The subset here: CD45RO-CCR7+CD27+CD95- naive CD8+ T cells expressing CXCR3 (TNR3+). The chain carries TRBV11-3 and TRBJ2-1; TCRdb's assignment of TRBD1 cannot be checked, as there is no DNA. CDR3 amino acids: CASSLGGATFEQFF.